What follows are 12 T cell receptor beta chains derived from one specimen sequenced in a study of blood T cell repertoires in COVID-19. Profiled with immunoSEQ multiplex PCR; TCRdb holds only in-frame clones, not every one. The table has about 310,000 clones, about nine tenths seen once. Sequencing used peripheral blood. Every receptor here comes from a man over 45 with active or convalescent COVID-19.

Remarks on this clone: Other nucleotide sequences in the sample specify the same CDR3. The chain uses TRBV6-5 and TRBJ2-5; a weak D match, TRBD1 (6 bases). The CDR3 is 13 residues long. V was cut by 4 bases and J by 3 bases, with 9 bases left in between. Germline V gene sequence: CDR1 MNHEY, CDR2 SVGAGI. The CDR3 reads CASSSYREETQYF. Here the CDR3 DNA reads TGTGCCAGCAGTTCGTACAGGGAAGAGACCCAGTACTTC.

The V call is TRBV12-3 or TRBV12-4, the J call TRBJ2-5; D is ambiguous. V was pared by 5 bases and J by 8 bases, with 9 bases between. CDR3 length: 11 residues. CDR3: CASSIQFTQYF. In nucleotides, the CDR3 is TGTGCCAGCAGTATACAGTTTACCCAGTACTTC.

V is TRBV3-1 (or the pseudogene TRBV3-2) and J is TRBJ2-2; D unclear. CDR1 LGHDT and CDR2 YNNKEL come from the germline V gene (reference sequence). CDR3 size: 15 residues. The V and J ends lost 0 bases and 4 bases respectively, with 9 bases between them. The CDR3 sequence is CASSQDVHLTGELFF. CDR3 DNA sequence: TGTGCCAGCAGCCAAGATGTACACCTCACCGGGGAGCTGTTTTTT.

The rearrangement uses TRBV7-8 and TRBJ2-7; 13 bases are shared with TRBD2. After removal of 5 bases from V and 5 bases from J, the junction contained 3 bases not matched to a gene. CDR3 length: 14 residues. Germline assignment: CDR1 SGHVS and CDR2 FQNEAQ. CDR3 sequence reads: CASSVGLAGDEQYF. In DNA, the CDR3 is TGTGCCAGCAGCGTAGGACTAGCGGGAGACGAGCAGTACTTC.

The chain recombines TRBV7-9 with TRBJ1-6, with TRBD1 as a possible D gene (5 bases). V shed 1 base and J shed 12 bases, with 10 bases lying between them. Germline values: CDR1 SEHNR, CDR2 FQNEAQ (reference sequence). The CDR3 runs to 13 residues. The CDR3 region is CASSLVPGQPLHF. The CDR3 DNA reads TGTGCCAGCAGCTTAGTTCCAGGGCAACCCCTCCACTTT.

The chain joins TRBV4-3 to TRBJ1-5; a possible D gene is TRBD1 (6 bases). In germline, CDR1 is LGHNA, CDR2 YSLEER. V lost 0 bases to trimming and J lost 1 base, with 7 bases between them. This CDR3 is built from 15 residues. The CDR3 region is CASSQDGQSNQPQHF. The CDR3 bases are TGCGCCAGCAGCCAAGACGGACAGAGCAATCAGCCCCAGCATTTT.

The chain has TRBV10-1 and TRBJ2-7; tentatively, D is TRBD1 (5 bases). Germline values: CDR1 WNHNN, CDR2 SYGVQD (reference sequence). Trimming took off 0 bases at V and 5 bases at J, with 11 bases between the two ends. This CDR3 is 14 amino acids long. The CDR3 spells CASSESKGQNEQYF. The CDR3 nucleotides are TGCGCCAGCAGTGAGTCGAAGGGGCAGAACGAGCAGTACTTC.

V usage is TRBV6-4 and J usage is TRBJ2-7; TRBD1 matches at 7 bases. The V segment lost 3 bases and the J segment 6 bases; nucleotides outside the gene matches: 14. There are 16 residues in the CDR3. From germline, CDR1 is MRHNA and CDR2 SNTAGT. CDR3 sequence: CASSEAPAQGKGEQYF. In DNA form, the CDR3 reads TGTGCCAGCAGTGAAGCCCCGGCACAGGGGAAGGGCGAGCAGTACTTC.

The genes are TRBV5-1 and TRBJ1-1; D call uncertain. Trimming took 1 base from V and 4 from J, leaving 14 bases between them. This CDR3 comprises 15 residues. Germline lookup yields CDR1 SGHRS and CDR2 YFSETQ. CDR3 loop: CASSLIPNERTEAFF. In DNA, the CDR3 is TGCGCCAGCAGCTTGATCCCTAACGAGCGCACTGAAGCTTTCTTT. The full variable domain, completed using reference TRBV5-1 and TRBJ1-1, is KAGVTQTPRYLIKTRGQQVTLSCSPISGHRSVSWYQQTPGQGLQFLFEYFSETQRNKGNFPGRFSGRQFSNSRSEMNVSTLELGDSALYLCASSLIPNERTEAFFGQGTRLTVV.

The V gene is TRBV7-6, the J gene TRBJ2-1, with TRBD2 identical over 7 bases. The germline V gene has CDR1 SGHVS and CDR2 FNYEAQ. J gave up 5 bases and V 3 bases, and 16 bases lay outside the gene matches. There are 18 residues in the CDR3. DNA of the CDR3: TGTGCCAGCAGCTTCCCCCTAAGCGGCGGGAGCAGAAACAATGAGCAGTTCTTC. It encodes CASSFPLSGGSRNNEQFF. Full variable domain (outside the CDR3, taken from reference TRBV7-6 and TRBJ2-1): GAGVSQSPRYKVTKRGQDVALRCDPISGHVSLYWYRQALGQGPEFLTYFNYEAQQDKSGLPNDRFSAERPEGSISTLTIQRTEQRDSAMYRCASSFPLSGGSRNNEQFFGPGTRLTVL.

The genes are TRBV13 and TRBJ2-7; 10 bases are shared with TRBD1. The CDR3 has 15 amino acids. The germline V gene has CDR1 PRHDT and CDR2 FYEKMQ (reference sequence). Germline trimming cut 0 bases from V and 5 bases from J; bases unmatched to any gene: 4. The CDR3 is CASSLGGTGVNEQYF. CDR3 in DNA: TGTGCCAGCAGCTTAGGTGGGACAGGGGTAAACGAGCAGTACTTC.

This clone has more than one count but fewer than ten. The rearrangement links TRBV6-6 to TRBJ2-2; 7 nucleotides match TRBD1. The CDR3 is 16 residues long. Looked up from germline, CDR1 is MNHNY and CDR2 is SVGAGI (reference sequence). J lost 5 bases, V lost 0 bases, and 6 bases had no gene match. This CDR3 reads CASSYSFGTATGELFF. The CDR3 DNA reads as TGTGCCAGCAGTTACTCGTTCGGGACAGCTACCGGGGAGCTGTTTTTT.